This entry features one T cell receptor (beta chain) sequence. Antigen unknown. Amplified material comprised TCR beta CDR3 regions derived from RNA transcripts. RT-PCR was first run with HTBI primers, then multiplex PCR in a second round. TCRdb itself ran the multiplex PCR reads through MiXCR, one entry per CDR3 protein. The sample consists of 350,000 to 450,000 distinct CDR3 sequences, around 19% of them appearing once. Ineligible for inclusion were patients with other autoimmune diseases, uncontrolled infections, pregnancy or lactation. This sample is part of a study of Graves' ophthalmopathy and Graves' hyperthyroidism. Study at large: There was a collection of peripheral blood at initial diagnosis, before any treatment. Study findings and constraints: Most expanded thyroid clonotypes above 0.001 frequency also appeared in blood. Sensitivity reached roughly 90% and specificity roughly 81% for a 13-signature model separating ophthalmopathy from stable hyperthyroidism.

V was shortened by 1 base and J by 4 bases, with 8 bases between the two germline ends. The length of the CDR3 is 14 residues. Per the germline V gene, CDR1 is SGHRS and CDR2 is YFSETQ. The receptor comes from a woman between 18 and 29 years old with Graves' ophthalmopathy. The specimen was peripheral blood. The V call is TRBV5-1, the J call TRBJ2-2; D may correspond to TRBD1 or TRBD2 (5 bases each). The CDR3 DNA reads TGCGCCAGCAGCTTGCTGGGGGTCACCGGGGAGCTGTTTTTT. The encoded protein is CASSLLGVTGELFF.